This T cell receptor (beta chain) was retrieved from a study of human T cells and chemical hapten exposure. General study results and limits: Following DPC sensitization, TCRs present above 1 in 1000 frequency showed no change. It was expanded TCRs that formed significantly more large CDR3 similarity clusters than controls did.

CDR3 length equals 15 residues. V gave up 1 base and J gave up 5 bases, with 11 bases separating them. Germline CDR1 reads LGHDT; CDR2 reads YNNKEL (reference sequence). The study used a library that attached unique molecular identifiers to individual cDNA molecules. Under the authors' procedure: A typical sample had around 90,000 TCRs, with about 23,224 to 750,000 overall. Via MiXCR, TCRdb re-called the RACE reads, giving one row per CDR3 protein. The V and J calls shown here were made by TCRdb, not taken from the authors' results. This repertoire shows about 110,000 distinct CDR3 sequences, approximately 10% found once; its top ten account for approximately 4%. Regarding this clonotype: No antigen is known for it.

Time point described: patch test 1, 2 weeks after DPC sensitization. Described treatment: therapeutic diphenylcyclopropenone sensitization with weekly scalp DPC. Sample: whole blood, taken in connection with sensitization to the hapten diphenylcyclopropenone (DPC). The chain couples TRBV3-1 to TRBJ2-2; D is uncertain. The TCR sequence derives from a woman aged 40 to 55 with alopecia areata. Some clones in this sample may be carry-over from other donors' samples. The CDR3 region is CASSQGVGLTGELFF. The CDR3 bases are TGTGCCAGCAGCCAAGGAGTAGGCCTTACCGGGGAGCTGTTTTTT.